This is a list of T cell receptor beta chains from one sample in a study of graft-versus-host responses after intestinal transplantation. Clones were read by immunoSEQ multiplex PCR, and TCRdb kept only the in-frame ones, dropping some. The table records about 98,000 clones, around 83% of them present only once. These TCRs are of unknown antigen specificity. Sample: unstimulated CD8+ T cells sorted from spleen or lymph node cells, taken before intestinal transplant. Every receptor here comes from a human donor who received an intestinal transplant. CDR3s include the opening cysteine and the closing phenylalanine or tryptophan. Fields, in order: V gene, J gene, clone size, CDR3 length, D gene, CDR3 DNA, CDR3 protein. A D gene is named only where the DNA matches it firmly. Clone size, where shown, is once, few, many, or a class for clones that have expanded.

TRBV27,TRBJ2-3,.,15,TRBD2,TGTGCCAGCAGCCTCTGGACTAGCGGGGAAGATACGCAGTATTTT,CASSLWTSGEDTQYF
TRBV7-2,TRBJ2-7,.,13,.,TGTGCCAGCAGCTTAGTATGGGGGTACGAGCAGTACTTC,CASSLVWGYEQYF
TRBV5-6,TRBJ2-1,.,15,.,TGTGCCAGCAGCGCGGAAACAGGGTCCTACAATGAGCAGTTCTTC,CASSAETGSYNEQFF
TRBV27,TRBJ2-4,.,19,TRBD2,TGTGCCAGGGTGAGGACCGGACTAGCGGGGTGGGGGGACAAAAACATTCAGTACTTC,CARVRTGLAGWGDKNIQYF
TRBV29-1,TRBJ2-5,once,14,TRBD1,TGCAGCGAAACGACAGGGGATTCTCAAGAGACCCAGTACTTC,CSETTGDSQETQYF
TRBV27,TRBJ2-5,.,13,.,TGTGCCAGCAGTCTGGGACTTGAAGAGACCCAGTACTTC,CASSLGLEETQYF
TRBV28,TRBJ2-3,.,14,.,TGTGCCAGCAGGGAGCGATGGGGCACAGATACGCAGTATTTT,CASRERWGTDTQYF
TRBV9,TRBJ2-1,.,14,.,TGTGCCAGCAGCTCCTGGACGGAATACAATGAGCAGTTCTTC,CASSSWTEYNEQFF
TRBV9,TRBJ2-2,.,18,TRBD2,TGTGCCAGCAGCGTAGAAGAGTCCAGCGGGAGCGACACCGGGGAGCTGTTTTTT,CASSVEESSGSDTGELFF
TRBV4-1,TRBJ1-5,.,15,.,TGCGCCAGCAGCCAAGCACTCCCAGCCAATCAGCCCCAGCATTTT,CASSQALPANQPQHF
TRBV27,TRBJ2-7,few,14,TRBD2,TGTGCCAGCGGCGGGGGGGAGAAGGGACACGAGCAGTACTTC,CASGGGEKGHEQYF
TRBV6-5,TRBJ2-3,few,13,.,TGTGCCAGCAGTTACTCCACAACAGATACGCAGTATTTT,CASSYSTTDTQYF
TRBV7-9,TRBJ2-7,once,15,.,TGTGCCAGCAGCTTGGCCAGGCCTCACCACTACGAGCAGTACTTC,CASSLARPHHYEQYF
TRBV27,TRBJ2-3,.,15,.,TGTGCCAGCAGTACCTCCGGGGGACGCGCAGATACGCAGTATTTT,CASSTSGGRADTQYF
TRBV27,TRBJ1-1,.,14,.,TGTGCCAGCAGTTCGTGGTTGACAGTATCTGAAGCTTTCTTT,CASSSWLTVSEAFF
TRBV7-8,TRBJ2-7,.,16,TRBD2,TGTGCCAGCAGCCCGGAGCCAGCGGGAGGGACCTACGAGCAGTACTTC,CASSPEPAGGTYEQYF
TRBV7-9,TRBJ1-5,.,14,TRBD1,TGTGCCAGCAGCACCGGGACAGGGGTCCAGCCCCAGCATTTT,CASSTGTGVQPQHF
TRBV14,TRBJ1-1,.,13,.,TGTGCCAGCAAGCTACAGGGGAACACTGAAGCTTTCTTT,CASKLQGNTEAFF
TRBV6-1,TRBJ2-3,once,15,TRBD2,TGTGCCAGCAGTGAACTAGCGGGGGGTTCAGATACGCAGTATTTT,CASSELAGGSDTQYF
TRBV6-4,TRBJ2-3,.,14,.,TGTGCCAGCAGTGAGAGGGGGGGCCCGGATACGCAGTATTTT,CASSERGGPDTQYF
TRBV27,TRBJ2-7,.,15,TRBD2,TGTGCCAGCAGTTCCCTTCCGCGGGAGGCCTACGAGCAGTACTTC,CASSSLPREAYEQYF
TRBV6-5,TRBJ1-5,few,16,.,TGTGCCAGCAGTTACGGACACCCGTTAAGCAATCAGCCCCAGCATTTT,CASSYGHPLSNQPQHF
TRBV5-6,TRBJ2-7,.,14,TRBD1,TGTGCCAGCAGCTTGTGGGACAGGGGTCACGAGCAGTACTTC,CASSLWDRGHEQYF
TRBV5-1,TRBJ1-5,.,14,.,TGCGCCAGCAGCGGCCAGGGCGGCATGGAGCCCCAGCATTTT,CASSGQGGMEPQHF
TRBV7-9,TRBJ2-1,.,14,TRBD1,TGTGCCAGCAGCCCGGGACAGACCTACAATGAGCAGTTCTTC,CASSPGQTYNEQFF
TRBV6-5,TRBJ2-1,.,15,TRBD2,TGTGCCAGCAGTTACTCGACTAGCGGGGGGGGTGAGCAGTTCTTC,CASSYSTSGGGEQFF
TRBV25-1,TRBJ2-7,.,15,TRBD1,TGTGCCAGCAGTGTCACCGGGACAGGGACCTACGAGCAGTACTTC,CASSVTGTGTYEQYF
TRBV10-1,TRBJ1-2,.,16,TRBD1,TGCGCCAGCAGTGACGATAGGACAGGCCCCAACTATGGCTACACCTTC,CASSDDRTGPNYGYTF
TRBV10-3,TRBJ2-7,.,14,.,TGTGCCATCAGTGACGGTTTACATCCCTACGAGCAGTACTTC,CAISDGLHPYEQYF
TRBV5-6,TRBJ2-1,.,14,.,TGTGCCAGCCGAGCGGGCACTTCCTACAATGAGCAGTTCTTC,CASRAGTSYNEQFF
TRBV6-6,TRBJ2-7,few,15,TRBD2,TGTGCCAGCAGTCTGACACTAGCGGGATCCTACGAGCAGTACTTC,CASSLTLAGSYEQYF
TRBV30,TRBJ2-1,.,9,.,TGTGCCTGGATGCCGGGACAGTTCTTC,CAWMPGQFF
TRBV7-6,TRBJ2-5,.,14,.,TGTGCCAGCAGCTTATATGGGGTAGGGGAGACCCAGTACTTC,CASSLYGVGETQYF
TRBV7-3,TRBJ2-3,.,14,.,TGTGCCAGCAGCTTCTCTTCTAGCACAGATACGCAGTATTTT,CASSFSSSTDTQYF
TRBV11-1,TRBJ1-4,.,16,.,TGTGCCAGCAGCGAACGGACTGAAGACTTTAATGAAAAACTGTTTTTT,CASSERTEDFNEKLFF
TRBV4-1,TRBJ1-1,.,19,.,TGCGCCAGCAGCCAAACCCAAATAGGGTGGGGGGCGGTAGTCCCTGAAGCTTTCTTT,CASSQTQIGWGAVVPEAFF